These 8 T cell receptor beta chains originate from one sample sequenced in a study of regulatory T cells in long-lasting Graves disease (dated by TCRdb to 2020 to 2023). Explained via the paper, the time point label denotes: newly diagnosed GD, antithyroid drugs for less than 3 months. RNA was extracted from PBMCs in TRIzol for both TCR sequencing and RNA sequencing. To prepare the library, multiplex PCR was applied. Sequencing used an Illumina HiSeq 4000. To build TCR beta libraries, CDR3 regions were amplified by Arm-PCR using iRepertoire HTBI primers. The public reads were run again by TCRdb, first through fastp at Q25 and then through MiXCR, and only productive beta chains were kept. Every distinct CDR3 protein forms one entry, paired with its most common genes and DNA. The sample table shows a few hundred thousand distinct CDR3 sequences, and about 15% are seen once. The biggest ten clones account for roughly 7.7% of the sample.

These data are also associated with another study on T cells in Graves' hyperthyroidism and ophthalmopathy.

The material was peripheral blood mononuclear cells (PBMCs), obtained at new diagnosis, from a patient treated with antithyroid drugs. All receptors come from a middle-aged woman with Graves disease. Donor details come from another sample of the same person, matched by shared clones.

At least ten counts were recorded for this clonotype. This chain links TRBV11-2 with TRBJ1-1; D is unclear. The CDR3 length is 12 residues. With 5 bases removed from V and 10 bases from J, the gap between germline ends came to 14 bases. Germline CDR1 is SGHAT and CDR2 is FQNNGV. CDR3 residues: CASSTPKLGAFF. DNA for the CDR3: TGTGCCAGCAGCACGCCGAAATTAGGAGCTTTCTTT.

The chain couples TRBV20-1 to TRBJ2-6; D is perhaps TRBD2 (5 bases). Germline-derived CDR1 and CDR2 are DFQATT and SNEGSKA (reference sequence). The CDR3 contains 17 residues. V lost 6 bases to trimming and J lost 0 bases, with 18 bases between them. CDR3 DNA: TGCAGTGCCACCTCCGGGAAAGGAAGCTCTGGGGCCAACGTCCTGACTTTC. Encoded protein: CSATSGKGSSGANVLTF.

This clonotype occurred many times. The rearrangement joins TRBV11-2 to TRBJ1-6, with D uncertain. V lost 4 bases and J lost 5, with 9 bases in between. CDR1 is SGHAT and CDR2 is FQNNGV in the germline V gene. The CDR3 is 14 amino acids. The CDR3 DNA is TGTGCCAGCAGCTCCGGGAAGGATAATTCACCCCTCCACTTT. Protein product: CASSSGKDNSPLHF.

The table lists this clonotype with many counts. This chain joins TRBV30 and TRBJ2-6; TRBD2 agrees at 8 bases. V shed 6 bases and J 1 base; nucleotides not matched to a gene: 5. Germline V CDR1 and CDR2: GTSNPN, SVGIG (reference sequence). The CDR3 spans 15 residues. CDR3 loop: CACPTSASGANVLTF. CDR3 in DNA: TGTGCCTGCCCGACTAGCGCTTCTGGGGCCAACGTCCTGACTTTC.

This clonotype was observed many times. The chain uses TRBV27 and TRBJ2-7; D remains ambiguous. Germline V gives CDR1 MNHEY, CDR2 SMNVEV (reference sequence). Trimming stripped 0 bases from V and 0 bases from J, with 3 bases between. There are 13 residues in the CDR3. The CDR3 protein is CASSLSPSYEQYF. The DNA of the CDR3 is TGTGCCAGCAGTTTATCCCCCTCCTACGAGCAGTACTTC.

This clonotype was detected many times. This chain links TRBV28 with TRBJ2-1; the D gene could be TRBD1 or TRBD2 (6 bases each). The V end was cut by 5 bases, the J end by 2 bases, with 13 bases between. CDR1 is MDHEN, CDR2 SYDVKM, per germline. The CDR3 spans 15 residues. The CDR3 here is CASSLVGGAYNEQFF. The CDR3 DNA reads as TGTGCCAGCAGTCTCGTGGGGGGCGCCTACAATGAGCAGTTCTTC.

This clonotype was detected ten times or more. The chain is built from TRBV7-2 and TRBJ2-7, with TRBD2 matching over 9 bases. Unmatched junction bases numbered 7, after V lost 4 bases and J lost 6 bases. The CDR3 loop spans 14 amino acids. Germline V gives CDR1 SGHTA, CDR2 FQGNSA. CDR3 region: CASSSLAGASEQYF. In nucleotides, the CDR3 is TGTGCCAGCAGCTCATTAGCGGGAGCTAGCGAGCAGTACTTC.

On this clonotype: This likely stems from a read error, as it lies one base from a far larger clone. V is TRBV7-7 and J is TRBJ2-1; no firm D call. The CDR3 spans 11 residues. Germline V gives CDR1 SSHAT, CDR2 FNYEAQ (reference sequence). Trimming took off 1 base at V and 8 bases at J, with 3 bases between the two ends. CDR3 protein: CASSLEHEQFF. The CDR3 DNA follows: TGTGCCAGCAGCTTAGAACATGAGCAGTTCTTC.